What follows are 32 T cell receptor beta chains derived from one specimen sequenced in a study of T cell clones after liver transplantation. Clones were sequenced by immunoSEQ multiplex PCR, and TCRdb holds only the in-frame ones, with some missing. The sample shows about 9,900 clones, about 79% of them seen only once. The source was CD8+ T cells from blood, collected before liver transplant. The origin of the receptors is a human donor who received a liver transplant.

The chain is built from TRBV27 and TRBJ1-1; D may be TRBD1 (6 bases). Germline V gives CDR1 MNHEY, CDR2 SMNVEV (reference sequence). This CDR3 is built from 13 residues. The V gene lost 3 bases and the J gene lost 1 base, with 6 bases spanning the gap. The CDR3, as DNA: TGTGCCAGCAGTTTGGGACAGAACACTGAAGCTTTCTTT. This codes for CASSLGQNTEAFF.

This chain joins TRBV6-5 and TRBJ2-3; 8 positions match TRBD2. The CDR3 extends over 13 amino acids. J lost 6 bases, V lost 1 base, and 0 bases had no gene match. CDR1 and CDR2 from the germline V gene are MNHEY and SVGAGI. Written as DNA, the CDR3 is TGTGCCAGCAGTTACTGGACTAGCGATACGCAGTATTTT. Its protein product is CASSYWTSDTQYF.

This chain uses TRBV10-1 with TRBJ2-3; 12 nucleotides line up with TRBD2. V shed 4 bases and J 6 bases; nucleotides not matched to a gene: 2. Germline CDR1 and CDR2: WNHNN and SYGVQD (reference sequence). CDR3 length: 14 amino acids. This CDR3 reads CASSATSGRDTQYF. CDR3 sequence (DNA): TGCGCCAGCAGTGCTACTAGCGGGAGGGATACGCAGTATTTT.

The sample holds a few counts of this clone. The chain carries TRBV10-2 and TRBJ2-2; D unclear. Germline-derived CDR1 and CDR2 are WSHSY and SAAADI. The CDR3 length is 14 residues. V gave up 7 bases and J gave up 1 base, with 10 bases separating them. The CDR3 sequence: CASTKDGNTGELFF. CDR3 nucleotide sequence: TGCGCCAGCACTAAGGACGGGAACACCGGGGAGCTGTTTTTT.

The table lists this clone with a count of one. The chain uses TRBV9 and TRBJ2-3; the match to TRBD2 covers 15 bases. Trimming at V came to 3 bases and at J to 0 bases, leaving 5 bases not matched to a gene. The CDR3 has 18 residues. Looked up from germline, CDR1 is SGDLS and CDR2 is YYNGEE. The CDR3 DNA reads as TGTGCCAGCAGCGCCGGACTAGCGGGGGGGTACAGCACAGATACGCAGTATTTT. Amino acids: CASSAGLAGGYSTDTQYF.

The J gene is TRBJ2-3, the V gene TRBV4-1, with a possible D match to TRBD2 (6 bases). This CDR3 spans 15 amino acids. Between the trimmed V and J ends, which lost 4 bases and 2 bases, there was a span of 13 bases. The V gene's germline CDR1 is MGHRA and CDR2 YSYEKL. The CDR3 region is CASSRIGLNTDTQYF. In DNA, the CDR3 is TGCGCCAGCAGCCGCATCGGACTAAACACAGATACGCAGTATTTT.

The chain combines TRBV4-2 with TRBJ2-1; 8 bases agree with TRBD2. This CDR3 comprises 13 residues. Germline V CDR1 and CDR2: LGHNA, YNFKEQ. V trimming: 11 bases; J trimming: 4 bases; junction bases outside the gene matches: 7. The CDR3 spells CAVLAADYNEQFF. The CDR3 coding sequence is TGTGCCGTACTAGCGGCGGATTACAATGAGCAGTTCTTC.

The chain has TRBV9 and TRBJ1-2, with D possibly matching TRBD1 (6 bases). Trimming removed 3 bases from V and 5 bases from J, with 14 bases in between. The CDR3 loop spans 14 amino acids. Germline loops: CDR1 SGDLS, CDR2 YYNGEE. This chain's CDR3 is CASSETTGHYGYTF. Here the CDR3 DNA reads TGTGCCAGCAGCGAGACGACAGGACATTATGGCTACACCTTC.

V gene TRBV5-6 combines with J gene TRBJ2-7; 11 bases match TRBD1. CDR3 length equals 14 residues. Germline trimming cut 1 base from V and 5 bases from J; bases unmatched to any gene: 2. The germline gives CDR1 SGHDT, CDR2 YYEEEE. CDR3 DNA: TGTGCCAGCAGCTTGAGGGACAGGGGGAACGAGCAGTACTTC. Its translation is CASSLRDRGNEQYF.

This rearrangement joins TRBV5-5 to TRBJ1-5; D is uncertain. The V gene lost 2 bases and the J gene lost 7 bases, with 13 bases spanning the gap. The germline gives CDR1 SGHKS, CDR2 YYEKEE (reference sequence). The CDR3 consists of 14 residues. The CDR3 bases are TGTGCCAGCAGCTTAGACAAGACGCTGCAGCCCCAGCATTTT. Its protein is CASSLDKTLQPQHF.

This clone was counted only a few times. The chain links TRBV27 to TRBJ1-6; no definite D call. The germline V gene encodes CDR1 MNHEY and CDR2 SMNVEV (reference sequence). The CDR3 contains 13 residues. Deletions cut 4 bases from V and 12 bases from J, with 13 bases between. CDR3 sequence: CASSYGPKLPLHF. In nucleotides, the CDR3 is TGTGCCAGCAGTTACGGACCTAAGTTACCCCTCCACTTT.

The chain recombines TRBV11-2 with TRBJ2-5; no definite D call. The CDR3 has 12 amino acids. CDR1 SGHAT and CDR2 FQNNGV come from the germline V gene. The ends were cut back, 7 bases at V and 11 bases at J, with 17 bases in the middle. CDR3 region: CASNRDEDEQYF. The CDR3, as DNA: TGTGCCAGCAACAGAGACGAGGATGAGCAGTACTTC.

This clone has only one observation. This chain uses TRBV28 with TRBJ2-1, with TRBD2 identical over 7 bases. The V segment lost 4 bases and the J segment 4 bases; nucleotides outside the gene matches: 7. The CDR3 extends over 15 amino acids. The germline CDR1 and CDR2 sequences are MDHEN and SYDVKM. As DNA, the CDR3 is TGTGCCAGCAGTTACCCGGGACTAAGGTACAATGAGCAGTTCTTC. Its translation: CASSYPGLRYNEQFF. Looking up the rest from reference TRBV28 and TRBJ2-1 gives the full variable domain: DVKVTQSSRYLVKRTGEKVFLECVQDMDHENMFWYRQDPGLGLRLIYFSYDVKMKEKGDIPEGYSVSREKKERFSLILESASTNQTSMYLCASSYPGLRYNEQFFGPGTRLTVL.

The chain is built from TRBV2 and TRBJ2-7; D might be TRBD1 (6 bases). Germline CDR1 and CDR2: SNHLY and FYNNEI. This CDR3 has 15 residues. V lost 4 bases, J lost 2 bases, and 15 bases lay in between. The CDR3: CASSGPTGTTYEQYF. The CDR3 DNA reads TGTGCCAGCAGTGGTCCGACAGGCACGACCTACGAGCAGTACTTC. The full variable domain, rest sourced from reference TRBV2 and TRBJ2-7, is EPEVTQTPSHQVTQMGQEVILRCVPISNHLYFYWYRQILGQKVEFLVSFYNNEISEKSEIFDDQFSVERPDGSNFTLKIRSTKLEDSAMYFCASSGPTGTTYEQYFGPGTRLTVT.

This clone was counted between two and nine times. The chain combines TRBV7-9 with TRBJ1-2; 7 bases align to TRBD1. The CDR3 has 12 residues. The V and J ends lost 5 bases and 7 bases, in that order; junction bases with no gene match: 4. Germline CDR1 reads SEHNR; CDR2 reads FQNEAQ (reference sequence). The CDR3 bases are TGTGCCAGCAGCCACAGGGGCGCTGGCTACACCTTC. Its translation is CASSHRGAGYTF.

V gene TRBV7-9 combines with J gene TRBJ2-3; 9 bases align to TRBD2. J gave up 4 bases and V 8 bases, and 10 bases lay outside the gene matches. The CDR3 totals 15 residues. Germline CDR1 and CDR2: SEHNR and FQNEAQ (reference sequence). The DNA for the CDR3 is TGTGCCAGCTGGAGCAGCGGGAGGTCGGCAGATACGCAGTATTTT. Translating gives CASWSSGRSADTQYF.

The chain carries TRBV7-8 and TRBJ1-2; no clear D. The CDR3 consists of 14 residues. Germline V lookup: CDR1 SGHVS, CDR2 FQNEAQ. Between the trimmed V and J ends, which lost 5 bases and 2 bases, there was a span of 12 bases. CDR3 amino acids: CASSGRSGNYGYTF. DNA for the CDR3: TGTGCCAGCAGCGGCCGGTCGGGGAACTATGGCTACACCTTC.

This sequence joins TRBV7-9 and TRBJ2-7, with 7 nucleotides matching TRBD1. The CDR3 loop spans 13 amino acids. CDR1 SEHNR and CDR2 FQNEAQ come from the germline V gene (reference sequence). V gave up 10 bases and J gave up 0 bases; unmatched junction bases: 6. This CDR3 reads CATKGGHSYEQYF. The CDR3 nucleotides are TGTGCCACCAAAGGGGGCCACTCCTACGAGCAGTACTTC.

This chain connects TRBV4-1 to TRBJ2-1; 11 bases line up with TRBD2. Germline V lookup: CDR1 MGHRA, CDR2 YSYEKL. This CDR3 has 18 amino acids. Trimming at V came to 1 base and at J to 8 bases, leaving 13 bases not matched to a gene. Written as DNA, the CDR3 is TGCGCCAGCAGCCAAGCCCACCCGGGACTAGCGGCTTGGGATGAGCAGTTCTTC. This encodes CASSQAHPGLAAWDEQFF.

The sample holds a few counts of this clone. This rearrangement joins TRBV5-1 to TRBJ2-3; 10 bases match TRBD2. The CDR3 is made up of 17 amino acids. Germline lookup yields CDR1 SGHRS and CDR2 YFSETQ. Trimming cost V 0 bases and J 2 bases; bases outside gene matches: 6. CDR3 residues: CASSLESSGRPTDTQYF. The CDR3 DNA is TGCGCCAGCAGCTTGGAGTCTAGCGGGAGACCCACAGATACGCAGTATTTT.

The V gene is TRBV7-8, the J gene TRBJ2-7, with a possible D match to TRBD2 (5 bases). This CDR3 has 14 residues. CDR1 is SGHVS, CDR2 FQNEAQ, per germline. V was cut by 5 bases and J by 2 bases, with 13 bases left in between. CDR3 sequence reads: CASSPPAGPYEQYF. The CDR3 region has the DNA TGTGCCAGCAGCCCCCCTGCGGGCCCCTACGAGCAGTACTTC.

V and J are TRBV5-1 and TRBJ2-7, with 7 bases aligning to TRBD1. This CDR3 region has 14 residues. The V gene's germline CDR1 is SGHRS and CDR2 YFSETQ. The V gene end was trimmed by 1 base and the J gene end by 7 bases; junction bases not matched to a gene: 8. The CDR3 DNA reads TGCGCCAGCAGCTTGTCCGGGACAGAGATTGAGCAGTACTTC. Amino acids: CASSLSGTEIEQYF.

This sequence joins TRBV27 and TRBJ2-5, with D tentatively TRBD1 (6 bases). Deletions cut 5 bases from V and 2 bases from J, with 9 bases between. CDR3 length: 13 amino acids. The germline CDR1 and CDR2 sequences are MNHEY and SMNVEV (reference sequence). The DNA of the CDR3 is TGTGCCAGCAGTCCACAGGGACAAGAGACCCAGTACTTC. It is translated as CASSPQGQETQYF.

The chain has TRBV7-6 and TRBJ2-2; TRBD1 matches 7 bases. This CDR3 is built from 16 residues. Trimming cost V 2 bases and J 1 base; bases outside gene matches: 4. Germline CDR1 is SGHVS and CDR2 is FNYEAQ. CDR3 sequence: CASSLKRGQNTGELFF. The CDR3, as DNA: TGTGCCAGCAGCTTAAAGAGGGGGCAGAACACCGGGGAGCTGTTTTTT.

V is TRBV5-1 and J is TRBJ1-1; TRBD1 is a possible D gene (5 bases). The V and J ends lost 3 bases and 0 bases respectively, with 9 bases between them. The CDR3 is 14 amino acids. CDR1 is SGHRS and CDR2 is YFSETQ in the germline V gene. The CDR3 region has the DNA TGCGCCAGCAGCTCGGACATATTGAACACTGAAGCTTTCTTT. The encoded protein is CASSSDILNTEAFF.

In this sample, this clone turned up once. The chain recombines TRBV6-5 with TRBJ2-2, with TRBD2 matching over 12 bases. The CDR3 runs 16 residues. From germline, CDR1 is MNHEY and CDR2 SVGAGI. Trimming took 0 bases from V and 5 from J; bases not matched to a gene: 1. CDR3 sequence reads: CASSYSTSGGTGELFF. CDR3 nucleotide sequence: TGTGCCAGCAGTTACTCAACTAGCGGGGGGACCGGGGAGCTGTTTTTT.

V gene TRBV19 combines with J gene TRBJ2-3, with a weak D call TRBD2 (5 bases). The CDR3 length is 12 residues. Germline V gene lookup returns CDR1 LNHDA and CDR2 SQIVND (reference sequence). V shed 3 bases and J shed 10 bases, with 11 bases lying between them. The DNA of the CDR3 is TGTGCCAGTAGTATGACCCCCGGGGCGCAGTATTTT. Its protein product is CASSMTPGAQYF.

This clone is deemed medium-sized (0.01 to 0.1%). The chain links TRBV14 to TRBJ1-2, with a weak D call TRBD1 (5 bases). The CDR3 contains 17 residues. Germline CDR1 reads SGHDN; CDR2 reads FVKESK. Trimming removed 1 base from V and 1 base from J, with 16 bases in between. This chain's CDR3 is CASSQVGWDRDNYGYTF. The CDR3 DNA follows: TGTGCCAGCAGCCAAGTAGGCTGGGACCGAGATAACTATGGCTACACCTTC. Based on the CDR3 plus reference TRBV14 and TRBJ1-2, the full variable domain is EAGVTQFPSHSVIEKGQTVTLRCDPISGHDNLYWYRRVMGKEIKFLLHFVKESKQDESGMPNNRFLAERTGGTYSTLKVQPAELEDSGVYFCASSQVGWDRDNYGYTFGSGTRLTVV.

The chain couples TRBV19 to TRBJ2-5, with no clear D. Trimming took 6 bases from V and 4 from J, leaving 24 bases between them. Per germline, CDR1 LNHDA and CDR2 SQIVND (reference sequence). This CDR3 is built from 17 residues. This chain's CDR3 is CASSPGSVRLVGETQYF. The CDR3 region has the DNA TGTGCCAGTAGCCCCGGGTCGGTGCGGCTCGTGGGAGAGACCCAGTACTTC.

The V gene is TRBV27, the J gene TRBJ2-1; D not resolved. Germline V gene data show CDR1 as MNHEY and CDR2 as SMNVEV (reference sequence). Trimming took 3 bases from V and 7 from J, leaving 10 bases between them. The CDR3 extends over 13 amino acids. CDR3 amino acids: CASSFFVGNEQFF. The CDR3 DNA follows: TGTGCCAGCAGTTTTTTTGTGGGGAATGAGCAGTTCTTC.

This chain links TRBV2 with TRBJ2-7; a weak D match, TRBD1 (6 bases). Trimming shortened V by 9 bases and J by 0 bases, and 15 bases separated the two germline ends. The CDR3 totals 14 residues. CDR1 and CDR2 (germline): SNHLY, FYNNEI. The CDR3 spells CARDRTDSSYEQYF. CDR3 nucleotide sequence: TGTGCCAGAGACAGGACGGATAGCTCCTACGAGCAGTACTTC.

This chain joins TRBV5-4 and TRBJ2-5, with D perhaps matching TRBD2 (6 bases). CDR1 is SGHNT and CDR2 is YYREEE in the germline V gene (reference sequence). Trimming removed 3 bases at V and 4 bases at J, with 13 bases between. The CDR3 extends over 14 amino acids. The CDR3 bases are TGTGCCAGCAGCTCTGCGGGATCCGGAGAGACCCAGTACTTC. Its protein is CASSSAGSGETQYF.